The 4 T cell receptor beta chains below all came from one sample that was sequenced in a study of T cells after yellow fever vaccination. Each CDR3 protein gets one entry after TCRdb re-called the 5' RACE reads with MiXCR. Here the sample spans hundreds of thousands of distinct CDR3 sequences, around 8.6% being singletons. The sample consisted of CD4+ T cells sorted from PBMCs, taken 5 days after the yellow fever booster vaccination. Every receptor here comes from a man aged 18 to 29 who received the YFV17D yellow fever vaccine.

The chain links TRBV6-5 to TRBJ1-2; D is ambiguous. The CDR3 has 17 amino acids. The germline CDR1 and CDR2 sequences are MNHEY and SVGAGI. Deletions cut 0 bases from V and 0 bases from J, with 14 bases between. In nucleotides, the CDR3 is TGTGCCAGCAGTTACTCGATTATATCAGGCGCTAACTATGGCTACACCTTC. It specifies CASSYSIISGANYGYTF.

This rearrangement joins TRBV7-3 to TRBJ2-3; D might be TRBD1 (6 bases). V was shortened by 2 bases and J by 1 base, with 10 bases between the two germline ends. The CDR3 contains 15 residues. The V gene's germline CDR1 is SGHTA and CDR2 FQGTGA. The CDR3 sequence: CASSLGGAGTDTQYF. CDR3 DNA: TGTGCCAGCAGCTTAGGGGGCGCGGGCACAGATACGCAGTATTTT.

The sample holds a few counts of this clonotype. V usage is TRBV24-1 and J usage is TRBJ2-1; D is perhaps TRBD2 (5 bases). CDR1 is KGHDR and CDR2 is SFDVKD in the germline V gene. The CDR3 is 14 residues long. The V end was cut by 6 bases, the J end by 10 bases, with 18 bases between. The CDR3 coding sequence is TGTGCCACCAGTCGCGCCCCCGCCTGGGAGGAGCAGTTCTTC. It translates to CATSRAPAWEEQFF.

This clonotype was picked up many times. This chain connects TRBV4-1 to TRBJ2-4; 9 nucleotides align to TRBD2. Germline CDR1 MGHRA, CDR2 YSYEKL. Germline trimming cut 3 bases from V and 0 bases from J; bases unmatched to any gene: 12. This CDR3 has 19 residues. CDR3 in amino acids: CASSQGRLADSVAKNIQYF. The CDR3 DNA reads TGCGCCAGCAGCCAGGGGAGACTAGCGGACTCAGTAGCCAAAAACATTCAGTACTTC.